A selection of T cell receptor beta chains follows, all from one sample in a study of Graves' ophthalmopathy and Graves' hyperthyroidism. Each CDR3 protein gets one entry after TCRdb re-called the multiplex PCR reads with MiXCR. The data show about 230,000 distinct CDR3 sequences, about 47% seen once. The sample comprised peripheral blood. The receptors derive from an adult man with Graves' ophthalmopathy. Each CDR3 is given with its conserved first and last residue. D genes are given only for firm matches. Expanded clones get a size class; other rows say once, few or many, or leave the size out.

d_gene: NA
j_gene: TRBJ2-5
abundance: NA
v_gene: TRBV28
CDR3nt: TGTGCCAGCAGTCTCGACAGGATCGCCCAGACCCAGTACTTC
CDR3aa: CASSLDRIAQTQYF

d_gene: NA
j_gene: TRBJ1-1
abundance: NA
v_gene: TRBV6-5
CDR3nt: TGCGCCAGCAGTGAGGACAGCATGAACACTGAAGCTTTCTTT
CDR3aa: CASSEDSMNTEAFF

d_gene: NA
j_gene: TRBJ1-2
abundance: NA
v_gene: TRBV6-5
CDR3nt: TGTGCCAGCAGTTACTCGATCAGGGGCGAGGGCTACACCTTC
CDR3aa: CASSYSIRGEGYTF

d_gene: TRBD2
j_gene: TRBJ2-7
abundance: NA
v_gene: TRBV20-1
CDR3nt: TGCAGTGCTAGAGCACTAGCGGGGGGCTACGAGCAGTACTTC
CDR3aa: CSARALAGGYEQYF

d_gene: TRBD1
j_gene: TRBJ1-4
abundance: NA
v_gene: TRBV19
CDR3nt: TGTGCCAGTAAGGGCGCGACAGGGGAAAAACTGTTTTTT
CDR3aa: CASKGATGEKLFF

d_gene: NA
j_gene: TRBJ2-5
abundance: NA
v_gene: TRBV7-9
CDR3nt: TGTGCCAGCAGCTTAGCGACGGATCGGGAGACCCAGTACTTC
CDR3aa: CASSLATDRETQYF

d_gene: NA
j_gene: TRBJ2-7
abundance: once
v_gene: TRBV10-3
CDR3nt: TGTGCCAGCACCGCCGGTGGCTACGAGCAGTACTTC
CDR3aa: CASTAGGYEQYF

d_gene: NA
j_gene: TRBJ2-2
abundance: few
v_gene: TRBV7-2
CDR3nt: TGTGCCAGCAGCTTCGAGGCAGGGGCCACCGGGGAGCTGTTTTTT
CDR3aa: CASSFEAGATGELFF

d_gene: TRBD2
j_gene: TRBJ2-5
abundance: NA
v_gene: TRBV7-3
CDR3nt: TGTGCCAGCAGGAGACTAGCACCACCCTTGGGCCAAGAGACCCAGTACTTC
CDR3aa: CASRRLAPPLGQETQYF

d_gene: TRBD1
j_gene: TRBJ2-5
abundance: NA
v_gene: TRBV2
CDR3nt: TGTGCCAGCAGCGCTCGTTGGGACAGGGGTGAAGAGACCCAGTACTTC
CDR3aa: CASSARWDRGEETQYF

d_gene: NA
j_gene: TRBJ2-5
abundance: few
v_gene: TRBV20-1
CDR3nt: TGCAGTGCTAGTAGGCGGGAGAGGGGGACGGAGACCCAGTACTTC
CDR3aa: CSASRRERGTETQYF

d_gene: TRBD2
j_gene: TRBJ2-7
abundance: few
v_gene: TRBV15
CDR3nt: TGTGCCACCAGCGCCGACGGGACTAGCGGGATGATTTACGAGCAGTACTTC
CDR3aa: CATSADGTSGMIYEQYF

d_gene: NA
j_gene: TRBJ2-2
abundance: NA
v_gene: TRBV6-5
CDR3nt: TGTGCCAGCAGTTACGAGGGGGTGATCGGGGAGCTGTTTTTT
CDR3aa: CASSYEGVIGELFF

d_gene: TRBD2
j_gene: TRBJ2-7
abundance: NA
v_gene: TRBV5-4
CDR3nt: TGTGCCAGCAGCCCCGGACCCGGACTAGCGGGTTTTACCTACGAGCAGTACTTC
CDR3aa: CASSPGPGLAGFTYEQYF

d_gene: TRBD2
j_gene: TRBJ2-3
abundance: NA
v_gene: TRBV10-3
CDR3nt: TGTGCCATCAGTCCCGGGACTAGCGGCTTGGGGCAGTATTTT
CDR3aa: CAISPGTSGLGQYF

d_gene: NA
j_gene: TRBJ2-7
abundance: few
v_gene: TRBV6-6
CDR3nt: TGTGCCATCGCGACAGGAGCCTACGAGCAGTACTTC
CDR3aa: CAIATGAYEQYF

d_gene: NA
j_gene: TRBJ2-3
abundance: NA
v_gene: TRBV7-2
CDR3nt: TGTGCCAGCAGCCCTAGGGGGTTCAGCACAGATACGCAGTATTTT
CDR3aa: CASSPRGFSTDTQYF

d_gene: NA
j_gene: TRBJ1-1
abundance: NA
v_gene: TRBV28
CDR3nt: TGTGCCAGCAGTTCCCCGGGGAGACTGAACACTGAAGCTTTCTTT
CDR3aa: CASSSPGRLNTEAFF

d_gene: NA
j_gene: TRBJ2-7
abundance: NA
v_gene: TRBV7-9
CDR3nt: TGTGCCAGCAGCTTAGGGGCAGGGCTGACCTACGAGCAGTACTTC
CDR3aa: CASSLGAGLTYEQYF

d_gene: NA
j_gene: TRBJ2-6
abundance: NA
v_gene: TRBV2
CDR3nt: TGTGCCAGCAGTGATGCCGTTACCTCTGGGGCCAACGTCCTGACTTTC
CDR3aa: CASSDAVTSGANVLTF

d_gene: TRBD1
j_gene: TRBJ1-4
abundance: many
v_gene: TRBV11-2
CDR3nt: TGTGCCAGCAGTTGGGGACAGTTTGCAACTAATGAAAAACTGTTTTTT
CDR3aa: CASSWGQFATNEKLFF

d_gene: TRBD1
j_gene: TRBJ2-5
abundance: NA
v_gene: TRBV2
CDR3nt: TGTGCCAGCAGTTACGAACGGACAGGGCCAGAGACCCAGTACTTC
CDR3aa: CASSYERTGPETQYF

d_gene: NA
j_gene: TRBJ1-5
abundance: NA
v_gene: TRBV12-3/TRBV12-4
CDR3nt: TGTGCCAGCAGTAACCCGGGCGCCAATCAGCCCCAGCATTTT
CDR3aa: CASSNPGANQPQHF

d_gene: NA
j_gene: TRBJ1-5
abundance: few
v_gene: TRBV6-5
CDR3nt: TGTGCCAGCAGCCACAGGGAAGGCCAGCCCCAGCATTTT
CDR3aa: CASSHREGQPQHF

d_gene: TRBD2
j_gene: TRBJ2-7
abundance: few
v_gene: TRBV25-1
CDR3nt: TGTGCCAGCAGTGACCCAGCGGGAGCCACCTACGAGCAGTACTTC
CDR3aa: CASSDPAGATYEQYF

d_gene: TRBD1
j_gene: TRBJ2-2
abundance: NA
v_gene: TRBV5-1
CDR3nt: TGCGCCAGCAGCATCGGACAGGGGACCGGGGAGCTGTTTTTT
CDR3aa: CASSIGQGTGELFF

d_gene: NA
j_gene: TRBJ2-2
abundance: many
v_gene: TRBV7-6
CDR3nt: TGTGCCAGCAGCACCTCGGACGGTAACACCGGGGAGCTGTTTTTT
CDR3aa: CASSTSDGNTGELFF

d_gene: TRBD1
j_gene: TRBJ2-2
abundance: once
v_gene: TRBV24-1
CDR3nt: TGTGCCACCAGTGACCACGGACAGGGGGTCACCGGGGAGCTGTTTTTT
CDR3aa: CATSDHGQGVTGELFF

d_gene: NA
j_gene: TRBJ2-7
abundance: NA
v_gene: TRBV20-1
CDR3nt: TGCAGTGCTAGAGACGTAACAGGGCCGTACGAGCAGTACTTC
CDR3aa: CSARDVTGPYEQYF

d_gene: NA
j_gene: TRBJ2-7
abundance: many
v_gene: TRBV7-8
CDR3nt: TGTGCCAGCAGCTTAGCGCACCGGGACGGAGGGCAGTACTTC
CDR3aa: CASSLAHRDGGQYF

d_gene: NA
j_gene: TRBJ2-2
abundance: NA
v_gene: TRBV7-9
CDR3nt: TGTGCCAGCAGCTTAAATGGTCGGGGGACCACCGGGGAGCTGTTTTTT
CDR3aa: CASSLNGRGTTGELFF

d_gene: NA
j_gene: TRBJ1-2
abundance: NA
v_gene: TRBV11-2
CDR3nt: TGTGCCAGCAGCTTATCGGGGGATGGCTACACCTTC
CDR3aa: CASSLSGDGYTF

d_gene: NA
j_gene: TRBJ1-5
abundance: NA
v_gene: TRBV2
CDR3nt: TGTGCCAGCAGTCGACTGGGCAATAGCAATCAGCCCCAGCATTTT
CDR3aa: CASSRLGNSNQPQHF

d_gene: NA
j_gene: TRBJ2-2
abundance: NA
v_gene: TRBV10-3
CDR3nt: TGTGCCATCAGTGGCCGGGTCCTCGACACCGGGGAGCTGTTTTTT
CDR3aa: CAISGRVLDTGELFF

d_gene: TRBD2
j_gene: TRBJ2-5
abundance: NA
v_gene: TRBV2
CDR3nt: TGTGCCAGCAGTAAAACTAGCGGGAGTACAGAGACCCAGTACTTC
CDR3aa: CASSKTSGSTETQYF

d_gene: NA
j_gene: TRBJ1-1
abundance: NA
v_gene: TRBV20-1
CDR3nt: TGCAGTGCGTTAGCGGGAGAAGCTTTCTTT
CDR3aa: CSALAGEAFF

d_gene: NA
j_gene: TRBJ1-1
abundance: NA
v_gene: TRBV5-1
CDR3nt: TGCGCCAGCAGCTCCGACTGGGGCACTGAAGCTTTCTTT
CDR3aa: CASSSDWGTEAFF

d_gene: NA
j_gene: TRBJ1-5
abundance: NA
v_gene: TRBV10-3
CDR3nt: TGTGCCAGCAAGCAGAGCAATCAGCCCCAGCATTTT
CDR3aa: CASKQSNQPQHF

d_gene: TRBD1
j_gene: TRBJ2-7
abundance: NA
v_gene: TRBV20-1
CDR3nt: TGCAGTGCAGACGAAGTGGGACAGGATGATGAGCAGTACTTC
CDR3aa: CSADEVGQDDEQYF

d_gene: TRBD2
j_gene: TRBJ2-7
abundance: many
v_gene: TRBV29-1
CDR3nt: TGCAGCGTTCCGGGAGGGCGTAGCTACGAGCAGTACTTC
CDR3aa: CSVPGGRSYEQYF

d_gene: NA
j_gene: TRBJ1-5
abundance: few
v_gene: TRBV20-1
CDR3nt: TGCAGTGCCGATGACGGGGCGAGCAATCAGCCCCAGCATTTT
CDR3aa: CSADDGASNQPQHF

d_gene: NA
j_gene: TRBJ2-7
abundance: NA
v_gene: TRBV6-5
CDR3nt: TGTGCCAGCAGTTACGTGGCGGGGCGACACGAGCAGTACTTC
CDR3aa: CASSYVAGRHEQYF